This TCR beta chain was identified in a study of vaccination and CD4 T cells after COVID-19. Study background: The post-COVID samples were taken a median approximately 14 weeks after diagnosis, anywhere from 35 to 161.

In its sample, this clonotype was seen a few times. Antigen: not known. Cultured CD4+ T-cell DNA underwent Oncomine TCR Beta short-read sequencing. TCRdb reprocessed the PCR reads via MiXCR and lists one record per CDR3 protein. The table has more than 15,000 distinct CDR3 sequences, over 40% seen once. Trimming stripped 0 bases from V and 7 bases from J, with 13 bases between. Per germline, CDR1 SGHTA and CDR2 FQGNSA. CDR3 length equals 16 residues. The sample's time point: late sampling 161 to 241 days after vaccination in three convalescent patients. Treatment reported: approximately nine-day PBMC culture with coronavirus spike peptide pools or control peptides (ViraFEST assay). Expansion of antigen-specific T cells with peptide pools by ViraFEST preceded sequencing of TCRs.

This chain connects TRBV7-2 to TRBJ1-6; no clear D. The source was CD4+ T cells from blood, cultured in vitro, collected about 7 months after SARS-CoV-2 vaccination. This receptor was obtained from a human donor who had recovered from COVID-19. The CDR3 nucleotides read TGTGCCAGCAGCTTAGCGCTTAGGGCGGCAAATTCACCCCTCCACTTT. Encoded protein: CASSLALRAANSPLHF.